A selection of T cell receptor beta chains follows, all from one sample in a study of beta chain features in type 1 diabetes. Only in-frame clones appear in the TCRdb table, and some are missing; sequencing was by immunoSEQ multiplex PCR. The sample shows almost 350,000 clones, roughly 8.8% of them seen only once. Sequencing was done on a sample of central memory CD4+ T cells from blood. The receptor set was obtained from a man younger than 40 with type 1 diabetes. Each CDR3 is given with its conserved first and last residue. The D gene is left open where the match is weak. A row's size may be missing; if present it is once, few, many or a size class.

v_call: TRBV7-2
clone_size: -
d_call: -
j_call: TRBJ2-4
cdr3_nt: TGTGCCAGCAGCTTAGAGGGGTTTCCCAAAAACATTCAGTACTTC
cdr3_aa: CASSLEGFPKNIQYF

v_call: TRBV19
clone_size: -
d_call: -
j_call: TRBJ2-2
cdr3_nt: TGTGCCAGTAAGCGTCCGGGGGCCACCCCCGGGGAGCTGTTTTTT
cdr3_aa: CASKRPGATPGELFF

v_call: TRBV15
clone_size: -
d_call: TRBD1
j_call: TRBJ2-1
cdr3_nt: TGTGCCACCAGCCCGCGATTAGTCGGACAGGGCGCGGGGCAGTTCTTC
cdr3_aa: CATSPRLVGQGAGQFF

v_call: TRBV14
clone_size: few
d_call: -
j_call: TRBJ2-7
cdr3_nt: TGTGCCAGCAGCCAGATACCCCGCTACGAGCAGTACTTC
cdr3_aa: CASSQIPRYEQYF

v_call: TRBV30
clone_size: -
d_call: TRBD1
j_call: TRBJ1-4
cdr3_nt: TGTGCCTGGAGTGTGGCCAGGGGGGACGTTAATGAAAAACTGTTTTTT
cdr3_aa: CAWSVARGDVNEKLFF

v_call: TRBV10-3
clone_size: many
d_call: -
j_call: TRBJ2-5
cdr3_nt: TGTGCCATCAGTCTGGACGGGGAGACCCAGTACTTC
cdr3_aa: CAISLDGETQYF

v_call: TRBV28
clone_size: -
d_call: -
j_call: TRBJ1-5
cdr3_nt: TGTGCCAGCAGTTCCAGCTGGGGTCAGCCCCAGCATTTT
cdr3_aa: CASSSSWGQPQHF

v_call: TRBV11-3
clone_size: -
d_call: -
j_call: TRBJ2-7
cdr3_nt: TGTGCCAGCAGCTCTGGACAGTCCTACGAGCAGTACTTC
cdr3_aa: CASSSGQSYEQYF

v_call: TRBV30
clone_size: -
d_call: -
j_call: TRBJ2-1
cdr3_nt: TGTGCCTGGAGTGTAGGGCACGGCTACAATGAGCAGTTCTTC
cdr3_aa: CAWSVGHGYNEQFF

v_call: TRBV7-7
clone_size: few
d_call: TRBD2
j_call: TRBJ2-1
cdr3_nt: TGTGCTAGCAGCCGACTTAGCGGGGGGGCCGACAATGAGCAGTTCTTC
cdr3_aa: CASSRLSGGADNEQFF

v_call: TRBV9
clone_size: -
d_call: -
j_call: TRBJ2-1
cdr3_nt: TGTGCCAGCAGTGTGACAGATTACAATGAGCAGTTCTTC
cdr3_aa: CASSVTDYNEQFF

v_call: TRBV5-1
clone_size: -
d_call: TRBD2
j_call: TRBJ2-5
cdr3_nt: TGCGCCAGCAGCGTGGGACTAGCAACCCACCAAGAGACCCAGTACTTC
cdr3_aa: CASSVGLATHQETQYF

v_call: TRBV5-1
clone_size: -
d_call: -
j_call: TRBJ2-5
cdr3_nt: TGCGCCAGCAGCGAGAACAGGGTAGGAGAGACCCAGTACTTC
cdr3_aa: CASSENRVGETQYF

v_call: TRBV5-1
clone_size: few
d_call: -
j_call: TRBJ1-1
cdr3_nt: TGCGCCAGCAGCTTGCACCGGGACCTAGGGACTGAAGCTTTCTTT
cdr3_aa: CASSLHRDLGTEAFF

v_call: TRBV19
clone_size: few
d_call: TRBD2
j_call: TRBJ2-2
cdr3_nt: TGTGCCAGTAGTATTTTCGCCGGAAGGGCTAGCGGGTACACCGGGGAGCTGTTTTTT
cdr3_aa: CASSIFAGRASGYTGELFF

v_call: TRBV5-4
clone_size: many
d_call: -
j_call: TRBJ2-6
cdr3_nt: TGTGCCAGCAGCTTGTATGGGCAGGCTGGCTCTGGGGCCAACGTCCTGACTTTC
cdr3_aa: CASSLYGQAGSGANVLTF

v_call: TRBV1
clone_size: -
d_call: -
j_call: TRBJ1-5
cdr3_nt: TGCACCAGCAGCTCCCCGCATTACAGCAATCAGCCCCAGCATTTT
cdr3_aa: CTSSSPHYSNQPQHF

v_call: TRBV5-6
clone_size: -
d_call: -
j_call: TRBJ1-6
cdr3_nt: TGTGCCAGCAGCTTAGGCCGGGACGGCAATTCACCCCTCCACTTT
cdr3_aa: CASSLGRDGNSPLHF

v_call: TRBV29-1
clone_size: -
d_call: -
j_call: TRBJ2-5
cdr3_nt: TGCAGCGGTAAAACAGGGATAGTGGGAGAGACCCAGTACTTC
cdr3_aa: CSGKTGIVGETQYF

v_call: TRBV9
clone_size: few
d_call: -
j_call: TRBJ2-7
cdr3_nt: TGTGCCAGCAGCGTAGTAGACGGAACCTACGAGCAGTACTTC
cdr3_aa: CASSVVDGTYEQYF

v_call: TRBV7-2
clone_size: -
d_call: TRBD1
j_call: TRBJ2-7
cdr3_nt: TGTGCCAGCAGCTTAACGGGACAGCCAACCTACGAGCAGTACTTC
cdr3_aa: CASSLTGQPTYEQYF

v_call: TRBV7-9
clone_size: -
d_call: -
j_call: TRBJ2-1
cdr3_nt: TGTGCCAGCAGCTTAAACCTCTACAATGAGCAGTTCTTC
cdr3_aa: CASSLNLYNEQFF

v_call: TRBV30
clone_size: -
d_call: TRBD2
j_call: TRBJ2-2
cdr3_nt: TGTGCCTGGAGGGGACTAGCACCCCAGGTCGGGGAGCTGTTTTTT
cdr3_aa: CAWRGLAPQVGELFF

v_call: TRBV29-1
clone_size: -
d_call: -
j_call: TRBJ2-7
cdr3_nt: TGCAGCGTTGAGATCCGTGGTCCCGAGCAGTACTTC
cdr3_aa: CSVEIRGPEQYF

v_call: TRBV6-6
clone_size: few
d_call: -
j_call: TRBJ2-1
cdr3_nt: TGTGCCAGCAGTTCGGGACCTCTGATAATTAATGAGCAGTTCTTC
cdr3_aa: CASSSGPLIINEQFF

v_call: TRBV12-5
clone_size: -
d_call: -
j_call: TRBJ2-1
cdr3_nt: TGTGCTAGTGCTCCCTACCTCAGTGAGCAGTTCTTC
cdr3_aa: CASAPYLSEQFF

v_call: TRBV6-6
clone_size: few
d_call: -
j_call: TRBJ1-2
cdr3_nt: TGTGCCAGCAGTTACTCAACGGGGCTCGGCTACACCTTC
cdr3_aa: CASSYSTGLGYTF

v_call: TRBV7-2
clone_size: -
d_call: -
j_call: TRBJ1-1
cdr3_nt: TGTGCCAGCAGGGGCCAGGCAGGGCTTTACACTGAAGCTTTCTTT
cdr3_aa: CASRGQAGLYTEAFF

v_call: TRBV5-1
clone_size: -
d_call: TRBD1
j_call: TRBJ1-4
cdr3_nt: TGCGCCAGCAGCTATGACAGGGCGGTTAATGAAAAACTGTTTTTT
cdr3_aa: CASSYDRAVNEKLFF

v_call: TRBV7-2
clone_size: few
d_call: TRBD2
j_call: TRBJ2-3
cdr3_nt: TGTGCCAGCAGCTTACGCCTCGGCGGGGGAAGCACAGATACGCAGTATTTT
cdr3_aa: CASSLRLGGGSTDTQYF

v_call: TRBV7-6
clone_size: few
d_call: TRBD2
j_call: TRBJ2-3
cdr3_nt: TGTGCCAGCGGCGCTAGCGGGGGGGCCTTTAGCACAGATACGCAGTATTTT
cdr3_aa: CASGASGGAFSTDTQYF

v_call: TRBV4-3
clone_size: many
d_call: TRBD2
j_call: TRBJ2-3
cdr3_nt: TGCGCCAGCAGCCAGGATCCGCCTAGCGGGGGGGGCACAGATACGCAGTATTTT
cdr3_aa: CASSQDPPSGGGTDTQYF

v_call: TRBV11-2
clone_size: few
d_call: -
j_call: TRBJ1-1
cdr3_nt: TGTGCCAGCAGCCAGGACCGTCTCTCTGAAGCTTTCTTT
cdr3_aa: CASSQDRLSEAFF

v_call: TRBV25-1
clone_size: few
d_call: TRBD1
j_call: TRBJ2-5
cdr3_nt: TGTGCCAGCAGGACAGGGGGCGCAGAGACCCAGTACTTC
cdr3_aa: CASRTGGAETQYF

v_call: TRBV6-5
clone_size: few
d_call: -
j_call: TRBJ2-3
cdr3_nt: TGTGCCAGCAGTTACTCGATCGTTACGGATACGCAGTATTTT
cdr3_aa: CASSYSIVTDTQYF

v_call: TRBV27
clone_size: few
d_call: -
j_call: TRBJ1-6
cdr3_nt: TGTGCCAGCAGCTCTTTCTCGGGCCGGTATAATTCACCCCTCCACTTT
cdr3_aa: CASSSFSGRYNSPLHF